The 26 T cell receptor beta chains below all came from one sample that was sequenced in a study of blood T cells in healthy people across ages. Primers used in a second PCR of about 7 to 12 cycles were a sample-barcoded 5' primer and a J-beta primer mix. TCRdb reanalysed the 5' RACE reads using MiXCR and keeps one entry per CDR3 protein. The repertoire holds 1.5 million to 2 million distinct CDR3 sequences, with about 28% as singletons. Sequencing was carried out using blood. The receptors originated from a woman aged 30 to 39 in good health.

The genes are TRBV24-1 and TRBJ2-5; maybe TRBD2 (5 bases). V was cut by 9 bases and J by 4 bases, with 17 bases left in between. CDR1 is KGHDR, CDR2 SFDVKD, per germline. The CDR3 has 14 residues. CDR3 amino acids: CATGVGQRRETQYF. In DNA, the CDR3 is TGTGCCACCGGGGTAGGGCAGCGGAGAGAGACCCAGTACTTC.

Points on this clonotype: The CDR3 carries no conserved terminal phenylalanine or tryptophan, so it likely arises from a read error. V usage is TRBV28 and J usage is TRBJ2-1; no clear D gene. Germline CDR1 is MDHEN and CDR2 is SYDVKM. The V gene lost 6 bases and the J gene lost 3 bases, with 3 bases spanning the gap. The CDR3 covers 11 residues. CDR3 sequence (DNA): TGTGCCAGCAGGGACTACAATGAGCAGTTCTGC. Encoded protein: CASRDYNEQFC.

This clonotype was detected only a few times. The rearrangement links TRBV30 to TRBJ2-1; perhaps TRBD2 as D (5 bases). This CDR3 has 13 amino acids. Per the germline V gene, CDR1 is GTSNPN and CDR2 is SVGIG (reference sequence). V was pared by 3 bases and J by 9 bases, with 15 bases between. Here the CDR3 reads CAWSHLGSGEQFF. DNA for the CDR3: TGTGCCTGGAGCCACCTAGGGAGCGGTGAGCAGTTCTTC.

The V call is TRBV7-2, the J call TRBJ2-4, with D possibly TRBD1 on 6 matching bases. The CDR3 has 13 amino acids. Germline loops: CDR1 SGHTA, CDR2 FQGNSA. Trimming took 5 bases from V and 6 from J, leaving 11 bases between them. The CDR3, as DNA: TGTGCCAGCAGCATAGACAGGCCAAACATTCAGTACTTC. This translates into CASSIDRPNIQYF.

Only a few counts were recorded for this clonotype. This sequence joins TRBV20-1 and TRBJ2-7; D is ambiguous. The germline V and J ends were trimmed by 4 bases and 6 bases, with 7 bases remaining between them. The germline V gene has CDR1 DFQATT and CDR2 SNEGSKA (reference sequence). The length of the CDR3 is 10 residues. As DNA, the CDR3 is TGCAGTGCTATAGTGTCCGAGCAGTACTTC. It specifies CSAIVSEQYF.

This clonotype was seen many times. The rearrangement joins TRBV6-2 or TRBV6-3 to TRBJ2-1; 12 bases align to TRBD2. This CDR3 region has 14 residues. V dropped 6 bases and J dropped 6; count of bases not matched to a gene: 3. Germline V gene lookup returns CDR1 MNHEY and CDR2 SVGEGT. CDR3 loop: CASSTSGRPNEQFF. CDR3 DNA sequence: TGTGCCAGCAGCACTAGCGGGAGGCCCAATGAGCAGTTCTTC.

This clonotype showed up many times. The chain employs TRBV12-3 or TRBV12-4 and TRBJ1-5; D is undetermined. This CDR3 is built from 10 residues. Trimming shortened V by 3 bases and J by 9 bases, and 3 bases separated the two germline ends. The chain's CDR3 is CASSFRPQHF. Written as DNA, the CDR3 is TGTGCCAGCAGTTTTCGGCCCCAGCATTTT.

In this sample, this clonotype turned up a few times. The CDR3 spells CASSKTGLGYTF. DNA for the CDR3: TGTGCCAGCAGTAAAACAGGGCTTGGCTACACCTTC. The chain couples TRBV12-3 or TRBV12-4 to TRBJ1-2; tentative D call: TRBD1 (6 bases). The CDR3 runs to 12 residues. Trimming pared 5 bases from V and 7 bases from J, leaving 11 bases between.

This chain uses TRBV3-1 with TRBJ2-1; 9 nucleotides align to TRBD2. CDR3 length: 15 residues. Germline trimming cut 8 bases from V and 3 bases from J; bases unmatched to any gene: 8. In germline, CDR1 is LGHDT, CDR2 YNNKEL (reference sequence). CDR3 bases: TGTGCCAGCTCCCTGAGCGGGGGGTACTACAATGAGCAGTTCTTC. This gives the protein CASSLSGGYYNEQFF.

For this clonotype: One junction end disagrees with the germline gene, perhaps due to a read error. The chain has TRBV28 and TRBJ1-4; D perhaps matches TRBD1 (5 bases). The length of the CDR3 is 16 residues. Germline V lookup: CDR1 MDHEN, CDR2 SYDVKM. The CDR3 region has the DNA TGCGCCAGCAGTACTAACATCGGCAGGGAGATTGAAAAACTGTTTTTT. Amino acids: CASSTNIGREIEKLFF.

The chain has TRBV6-1 and TRBJ1-2; perhaps TRBD1 as D (5 bases). Germline assignment: CDR1 MNHNS and CDR2 SASEGT. V shed 3 bases and J shed 2 bases, with 16 bases lying between them. There are 16 residues in the CDR3. In nucleotides, the CDR3 is TGTGCCAGCAGTGATTCCGGGACCCCCCGGAACTATGGCTACACCTTC. Its protein product is CASSDSGTPRNYGYTF.

This clonotype was detected only a few times. The chain recombines TRBV28 with TRBJ2-1; 10 bases are shared with TRBD2. CDR3 size: 14 residues. Germline CDR1 reads MDHEN; CDR2 reads SYDVKM. Trimming took 7 bases from V and 9 from J; bases not matched to a gene: 9. CDR3 amino acids: CASIPSQRGGEQFF. CDR3 in DNA: TGTGCCAGCATTCCCTCGCAGCGGGGGGGTGAGCAGTTCTTC.

V gene TRBV20-1 combines with J gene TRBJ2-3; 10 nucleotides line up with TRBD2. Trimming removed 0 bases from V and 4 bases from J; junction bases left unmatched: 4. CDR3 length equals 15 residues. Per the germline V gene, CDR1 is DFQATT and CDR2 is SNEGSKA (reference sequence). The CDR3 loop reads CSARDSGGPADTQYF. Written as DNA, the CDR3 is TGCAGTGCTAGAGATAGCGGGGGGCCCGCAGATACGCAGTATTTT.

V usage is TRBV6-2 or TRBV6-3 and J usage is TRBJ2-4, with 8 bases identical to TRBD2. The J call may be wrong; the DNA end is better matched by TRBJ2-7. Germline CDR1 and CDR2: MNHEY and SVGEGT. This CDR3 spans 14 amino acids. CDR3 protein: CASSYAGGTGEQYF. CDR3 in DNA: TGTGCCAGCAGTTACGCGGGAGGTACAGGCGAGCAGTACTTC.

The chain is built from TRBV29-1 and TRBJ2-6; D might be TRBD1 or TRBD2, each matching 5 bases. The CDR3 is made up of 15 amino acids. Germline V CDR1 and CDR2: SQVTM, ANQGSEA. V was cut by 6 bases and J by 0 bases, with 12 bases left in between. The CDR3 reads CSVGDGLSGANVLTF. In DNA, the CDR3 is TGCAGCGTAGGGGACGGGCTCTCTGGGGCCAACGTCCTGACTTTC.

This clonotype was found many times. Relative to the germline gene, one junction end is altered; a read error may explain this. The gene calls are TRBV30 and TRBJ2-1; 10 nucleotides line up with TRBD2. Germline CDR1 is GTSNPN and CDR2 is SVGIG (reference sequence). The CDR3 covers 17 residues. CDR3 protein: CPWSVRASGSSYNEQFF. DNA of the CDR3: TGTCCCTGGAGTGTACGGGCTAGCGGGAGCTCCTACAATGAGCAGTTCTTC. The full variable domain, completed using reference TRBV30 and TRBJ2-1, is SQTIHQWPATLVQPVGSPLSLECTVEGTSNPNLYWYRQAAGRGLQLLFYSVGIGQISSEVPQNLSASRPQDRQFILSSKKLLLSDSGFYLCPWSVRASGSSYNEQFFGPGTRLTVL.

This clonotype has a count of ten or more. The chain links TRBV6-4 to TRBJ2-3; D gene uncertain. Germline-derived CDR1 and CDR2 are MRHNA and SNTAGT. The length of the CDR3 is 13 residues. V was clipped by 2 bases and J by 1 base, with 4 bases between them. This CDR3 reads CASSDGGTDTQYF. CDR3 DNA sequence: TGTGCCAGCAGTGACGGGGGCACAGATACGCAGTATTTT.

As to this clonotype: This could be a read error, since a much larger clone is one nucleotide away. The rearrangement uses TRBV29-1 and TRBJ2-1; D not certain. The germline V gene has CDR1 SQVTM and CDR2 ANQGSEA. The CDR3 is made up of 10 amino acids. The V end was cut by 8 bases, the J end by 8 bases, with 10 bases between. The CDR3 loop reads CSSGHDEQFF. DNA for the CDR3: TGCAGCTCGGGCCATGATGAGCAGTTCTTC.

With regard to this clonotype: One junction end disagrees with the germline gene, perhaps due to a read error. The chain recombines TRBV7-3 with TRBJ2-3; D gene uncertain. The CDR3 has 13 residues. Germline-derived CDR1 and CDR2 are SGHTA and FQGTGA. CDR3 coding DNA: TGTGCCGGCAGCTTAACCCGGGCAGATACGCAGTATTTT. Protein sequence: CAGSLTRADTQYF.

V gene TRBV11-1 combines with J gene TRBJ2-1; weak D call: TRBD1 (5 bases). Germline CDR1 is SGHAT and CDR2 is FQDESV (reference sequence). The CDR3 covers 14 residues. Trimming took off 7 bases at V and 4 bases at J, with 14 bases between the two ends. CDR3 coding DNA: TGTGCCAGCAAGGGGCCCTTGGGGTACAATGAGCAGTTCTTC. Residues: CASKGPLGYNEQFF.

J is TRBJ1-4 and V is TRBV12-3 or TRBV12-4; D is possibly TRBD1 (5 bases). The CDR3 sequence is 15 residues long. Trimming removed 4 bases from V and 4 bases from J, with 13 bases in between. CDR3 residues: CASSSGGRINEKLFF. The CDR3 nucleotides are TGTGCCAGCAGTTCGGGGGGGAGGATTAATGAAAAACTGTTTTTT.

Regarding this clonotype: The junction does not match germline at one end; this may be a read error. This chain joins TRBV6-2 or TRBV6-3 and TRBJ2-5, with D perhaps matching TRBD2 (6 bases). The CDR3 runs to 16 residues. Germline CDR1 reads MNHEY; CDR2 reads SVGEGT. The DNA for the CDR3 is TGTGCCAGCAGTTACTCGGCCGGGCGGGGTGAAGAGATCCAGTACTTC. Translated, it gives CASSYSAGRGEEIQYF.

The rearrangement links TRBV2 to TRBJ1-2; TRBD1 agrees at 8 bases. Germline CDR1 SNHLY, CDR2 FYNNEI. The CDR3 extends over 15 amino acids. With 4 bases clipped from V and 3 bases from J, the junction kept 7 bases outside the gene matches. CDR3 sequence reads: CASSGDRGRDYGYTF. The CDR3 nucleotides are TGTGCCAGCAGTGGTGACAGGGGCCGGGACTATGGCTACACCTTC. The full variable domain, its missing parts supplied by reference TRBV2 and TRBJ1-2, is EPEVTQTPSHQVTQMGQEVILRCVPISNHLYFYWYRQILGQKVEFLVSFYNNEISEKSEIFDDQFSVERPDGSNFTLKIRSTKLEDSAMYFCASSGDRGRDYGYTFGSGTRLTVV.

This clonotype was seen many times. The gene calls are TRBV7-6 and TRBJ2-7; D might be TRBD1 (6 bases). V shed 2 bases and J shed 6 bases, with 14 bases lying between them. Germline CDR1 is SGHVS and CDR2 is FNYEAQ. The CDR3 extends over 14 amino acids. CDR3 sequence: CASSLYTGMSEQYF. The CDR3 DNA is TGTGCCAGCAGCTTATATACAGGGATGAGCGAGCAGTACTTC.

This clonotype was found a few times. This sequence joins TRBV11-3 and TRBJ1-2; D not resolved. V was cut by 1 base and J by 3 bases, with 12 bases left in between. The CDR3 has 15 amino acids. The germline V gene has CDR1 SGHNT and CDR2 YENEEA. This CDR3 is CASSLVLGRDYGYTF. CDR3 in DNA: TGTGCCAGCAGCTTAGTCTTAGGGCGCGACTATGGCTACACCTTC.

In this sample, this clonotype turned up a few times. The chain has TRBV12-3 or TRBV12-4 and TRBJ2-4; D could derive from TRBD1 or TRBD2 (5 bases each). The J call could be wrong; TRBJ2-7 is a better fit for the DNA end. The CDR3 is 15 amino acids. CDR3 amino acids: CASRTGTGGLYEQYF. For the CDR3, the DNA is TGTGCCAGCAGGACTGGGACCGGTGGGTTGTACGAGCAGTACTTC.